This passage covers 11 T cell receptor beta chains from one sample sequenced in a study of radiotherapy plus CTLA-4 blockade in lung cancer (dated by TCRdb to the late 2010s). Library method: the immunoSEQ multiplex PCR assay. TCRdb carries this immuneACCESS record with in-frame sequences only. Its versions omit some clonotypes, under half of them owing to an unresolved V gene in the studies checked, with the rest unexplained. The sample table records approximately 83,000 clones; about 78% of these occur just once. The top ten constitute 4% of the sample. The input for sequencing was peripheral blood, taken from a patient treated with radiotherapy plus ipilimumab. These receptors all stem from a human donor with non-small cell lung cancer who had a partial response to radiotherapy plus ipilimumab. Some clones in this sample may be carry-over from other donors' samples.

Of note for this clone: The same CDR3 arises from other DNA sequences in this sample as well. The CDR3 spells CASSNRGQPQHF. CDR3 coding DNA: TGTGCCAGTAGTAATCGGGGTCAGCCCCAGCATTTT. The rearrangement uses TRBV19 and TRBJ1-5; the D is unclear. The CDR3 extends over 12 amino acids. Germline CDR1 LNHDA, CDR2 SQIVND (reference sequence). V lost 4 bases and J 6 bases, leaving 7 bases between the germline ends.

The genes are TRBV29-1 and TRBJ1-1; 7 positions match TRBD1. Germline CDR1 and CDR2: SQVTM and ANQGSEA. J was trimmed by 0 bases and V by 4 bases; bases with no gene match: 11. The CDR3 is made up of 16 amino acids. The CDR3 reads CSVGSGGARMNTEAFF. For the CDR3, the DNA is TGCAGCGTTGGGTCAGGGGGTGCTAGGATGAACACTGAAGCTTTCTTT.

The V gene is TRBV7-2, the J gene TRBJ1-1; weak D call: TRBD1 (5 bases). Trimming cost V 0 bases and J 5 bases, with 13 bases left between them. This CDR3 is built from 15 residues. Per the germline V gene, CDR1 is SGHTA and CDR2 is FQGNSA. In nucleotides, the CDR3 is TGTGCCAGCAGCTTAGCGCGAGGGACTGGGACTGAAGCTTTCTTT. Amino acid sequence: CASSLARGTGTEAFF.

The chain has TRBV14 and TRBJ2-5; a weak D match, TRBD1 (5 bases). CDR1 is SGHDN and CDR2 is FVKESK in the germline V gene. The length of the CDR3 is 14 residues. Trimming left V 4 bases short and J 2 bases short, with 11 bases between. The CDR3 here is CASSPQGWQETQYF. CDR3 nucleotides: TGTGCCAGCAGCCCGCAGGGCTGGCAAGAGACCCAGTACTTC.

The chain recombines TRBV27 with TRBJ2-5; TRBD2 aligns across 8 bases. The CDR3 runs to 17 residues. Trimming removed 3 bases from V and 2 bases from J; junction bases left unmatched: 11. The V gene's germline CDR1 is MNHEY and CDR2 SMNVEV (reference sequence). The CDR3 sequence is CASSLNSAAGGQETQYF. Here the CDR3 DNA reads TGTGCCAGCAGTTTGAACTCTGCGGCGGGAGGACAAGAGACCCAGTACTTC.

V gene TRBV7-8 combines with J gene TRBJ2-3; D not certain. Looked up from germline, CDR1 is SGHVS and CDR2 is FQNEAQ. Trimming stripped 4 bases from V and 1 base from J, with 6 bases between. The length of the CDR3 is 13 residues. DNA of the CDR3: TGTGCCAGCAGCTCCACGGGCACAGATACGCAGTATTTT. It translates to CASSSTGTDTQYF.

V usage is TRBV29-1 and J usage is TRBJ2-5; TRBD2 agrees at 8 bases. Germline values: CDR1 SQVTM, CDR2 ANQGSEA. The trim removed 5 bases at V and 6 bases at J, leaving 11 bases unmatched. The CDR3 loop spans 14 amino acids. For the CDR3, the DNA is TGCAGCGTTACTCCCGGGACTAGTCTAAAGACCCAGTACTTC. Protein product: CSVTPGTSLKTQYF.

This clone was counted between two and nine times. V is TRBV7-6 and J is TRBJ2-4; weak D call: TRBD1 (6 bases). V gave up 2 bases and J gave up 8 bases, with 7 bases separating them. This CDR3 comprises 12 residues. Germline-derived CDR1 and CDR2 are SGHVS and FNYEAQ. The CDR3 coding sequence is TGTGCCAGCAGCTTAAAGGGGGACATTCAGTACTTC. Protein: CASSLKGDIQYF.

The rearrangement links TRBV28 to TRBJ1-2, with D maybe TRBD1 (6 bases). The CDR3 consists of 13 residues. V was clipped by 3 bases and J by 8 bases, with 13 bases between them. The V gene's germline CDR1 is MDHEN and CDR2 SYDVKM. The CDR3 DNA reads TGTGCCAGCAGTTTTAACAGGGAAGACGGCTACACCTTC. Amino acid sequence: CASSFNREDGYTF.

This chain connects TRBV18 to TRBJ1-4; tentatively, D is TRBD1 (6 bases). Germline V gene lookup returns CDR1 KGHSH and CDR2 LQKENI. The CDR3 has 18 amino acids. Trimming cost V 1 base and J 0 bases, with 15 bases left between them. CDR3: CASSPRSGDVPTNEKLFF. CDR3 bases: TGTGCCAGCTCACCACGGTCAGGGGATGTTCCAACTAATGAAAAACTGTTTTTT.

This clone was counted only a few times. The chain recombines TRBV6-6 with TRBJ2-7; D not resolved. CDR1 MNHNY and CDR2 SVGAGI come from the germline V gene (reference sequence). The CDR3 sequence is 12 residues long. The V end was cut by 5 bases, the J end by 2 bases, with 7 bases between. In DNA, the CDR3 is TGTGCCAGCAGTCCCGAGGCCTACGAGCAGTACTTC. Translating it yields CASSPEAYEQYF.